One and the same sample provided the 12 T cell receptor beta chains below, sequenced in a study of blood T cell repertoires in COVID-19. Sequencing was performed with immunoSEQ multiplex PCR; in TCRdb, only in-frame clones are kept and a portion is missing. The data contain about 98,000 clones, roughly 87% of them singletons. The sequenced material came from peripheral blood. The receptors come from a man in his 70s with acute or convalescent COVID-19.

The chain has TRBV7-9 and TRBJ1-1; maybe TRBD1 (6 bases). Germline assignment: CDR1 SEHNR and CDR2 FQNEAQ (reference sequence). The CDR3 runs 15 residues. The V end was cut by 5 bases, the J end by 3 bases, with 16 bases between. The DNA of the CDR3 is TGTGCCAGCAGCCCACAGGGTGAAGGGGACACTGAAGCTTTCTTT. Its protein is CASSPQGEGDTEAFF.

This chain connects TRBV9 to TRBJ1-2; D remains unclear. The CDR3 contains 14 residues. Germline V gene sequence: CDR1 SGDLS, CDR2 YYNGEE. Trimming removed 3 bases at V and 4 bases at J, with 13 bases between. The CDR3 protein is CASSGEGHSYGYTF. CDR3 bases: TGTGCCAGCAGCGGGGAGGGTCATAGCTATGGCTACACCTTC.

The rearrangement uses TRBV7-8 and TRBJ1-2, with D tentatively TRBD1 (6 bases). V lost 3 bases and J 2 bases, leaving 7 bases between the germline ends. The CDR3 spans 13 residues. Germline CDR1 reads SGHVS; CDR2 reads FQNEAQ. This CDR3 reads CASSFQGNYGYTF. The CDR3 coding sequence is TGTGCCAGCAGCTTCCAGGGGAACTATGGCTACACCTTC.

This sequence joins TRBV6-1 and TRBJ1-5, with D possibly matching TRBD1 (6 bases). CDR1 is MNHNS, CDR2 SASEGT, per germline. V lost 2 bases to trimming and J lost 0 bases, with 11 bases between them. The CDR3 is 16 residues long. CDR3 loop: CASSEQGPNSNQPQHF. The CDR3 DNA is TGTGCCAGCAGTGAACAGGGGCCTAATAGCAATCAGCCCCAGCATTTT.

CDR3 protein: CSAKQLSGNTIYF. CDR3 sequence (DNA): TGCAGCGCAAAACAGCTCTCTGGAAACACCATATATTTT. The V gene is TRBV29-1, the J gene TRBJ1-3, with D unclear. Looked up from germline, CDR1 is SQVTM and CDR2 is ANQGSEA. V was trimmed by 7 bases and J by 0 bases, leaving 10 bases between them. CDR3 length equals 13 residues.

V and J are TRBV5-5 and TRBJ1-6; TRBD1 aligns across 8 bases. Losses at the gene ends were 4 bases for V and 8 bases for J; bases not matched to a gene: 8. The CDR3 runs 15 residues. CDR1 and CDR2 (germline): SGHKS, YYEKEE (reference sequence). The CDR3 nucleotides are TGTGCCAGCAGCCCGTGGACAGGGCGCGATTCACCCCTCCACTTT. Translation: CASSPWTGRDSPLHF.

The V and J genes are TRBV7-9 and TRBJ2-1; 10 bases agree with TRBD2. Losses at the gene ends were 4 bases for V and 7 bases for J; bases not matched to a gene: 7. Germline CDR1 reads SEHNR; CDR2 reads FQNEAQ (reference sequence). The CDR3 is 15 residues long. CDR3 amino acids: CASSSSGGAWNEQFF. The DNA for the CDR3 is TGTGCCAGCAGCTCAAGCGGGGGGGCCTGGAATGAGCAGTTCTTC.

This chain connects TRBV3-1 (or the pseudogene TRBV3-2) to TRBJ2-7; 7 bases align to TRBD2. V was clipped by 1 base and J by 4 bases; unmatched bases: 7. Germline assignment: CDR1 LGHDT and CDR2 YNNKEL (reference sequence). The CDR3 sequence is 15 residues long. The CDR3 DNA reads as TGTGCCAGCAGCCAAGTTCCAGCGGGGAAATACGAGCAGTACTTC. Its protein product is CASSQVPAGKYEQYF.

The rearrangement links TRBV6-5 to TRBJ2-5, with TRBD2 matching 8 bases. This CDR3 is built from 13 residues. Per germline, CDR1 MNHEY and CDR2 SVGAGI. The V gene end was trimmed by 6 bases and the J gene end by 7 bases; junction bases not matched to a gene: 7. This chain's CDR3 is CASSRSGEGTQYF. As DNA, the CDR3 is TGTGCCAGCAGCCGTAGCGGGGAGGGGACCCAGTACTTC.

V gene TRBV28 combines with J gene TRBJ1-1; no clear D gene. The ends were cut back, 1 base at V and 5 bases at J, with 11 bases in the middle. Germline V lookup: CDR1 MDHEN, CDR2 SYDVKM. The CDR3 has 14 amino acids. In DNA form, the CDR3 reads TGTGCCAGCAGTTTATCATTGAGGGAGACTGAAGCTTTCTTT. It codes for CASSLSLRETEAFF.

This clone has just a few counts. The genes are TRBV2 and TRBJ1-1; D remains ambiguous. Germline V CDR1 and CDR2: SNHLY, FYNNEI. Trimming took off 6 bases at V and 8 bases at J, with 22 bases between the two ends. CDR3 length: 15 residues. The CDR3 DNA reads TGTGCCAGCAGCGAGACTTCGGGATTTCCCCTCGAAGCTTTCTTT. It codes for CASSETSGFPLEAFF.

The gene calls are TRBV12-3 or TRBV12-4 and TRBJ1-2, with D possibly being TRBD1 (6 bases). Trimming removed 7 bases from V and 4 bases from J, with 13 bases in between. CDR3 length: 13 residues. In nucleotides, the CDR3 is TGTGCCAGCACCCTGGGGACATTCTATGGCTACACCTTC. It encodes CASTLGTFYGYTF.